These 5 T cell receptor beta chains originate from one sample sequenced in a study of vaccination and CD4 T cells after COVID-19. Scientists ran DNA taken from cultured CD4+ T cells through the Oncomine TCR Beta short-read assay for sequencing. Each CDR3 protein gets one entry after TCRdb re-called the PCR reads with MiXCR. In the table there are under 15,000 distinct CDR3 sequences, around 70% of which are singletons. Treatment in this sample: approximately 9-day PBMC culture with coronavirus spike peptide pools or control peptides (ViraFEST assay). These TCRs are of unknown antigen specificity. The sequenced sample consisted of CD4+ T cells from blood, cultured in vitro. The receptors derive from a human donor who had recovered from COVID-19.

The CDR3 spells CASSLGLDVETQYF. CDR3 coding DNA: TGTGCCAGCAGCTTAGGTCTAGACGTAGAGACCCAGTACTTC. This chain connects TRBV7-9 to TRBJ2-5; no clear D gene. The germline gives CDR1 SEHNR, CDR2 FQNEAQ (reference sequence). This CDR3 has 14 residues. V lost 1 base and J 4 bases, leaving 10 bases between the germline ends.

V and J are TRBV19 and TRBJ2-2, with D possibly matching TRBD1 (6 bases). CDR1 and CDR2 from the germline V gene are LNHDA and SQIVND (reference sequence). The CDR3 runs 15 residues. The germline V and J ends were trimmed by 7 bases and 4 bases, with 16 bases remaining between them. The CDR3 here is CASTAQGFSTGELFF. The CDR3 bases are TGTGCCAGTACTGCCCAGGGGTTCAGCACCGGGGAGCTGTTTTTT. The complete variable domain, with remaining parts taken from reference TRBV19 and TRBJ2-2, reads DGGITQSPKYLFRKEGQNVTLSCEQNLNHDAMYWYRQDPGQGLRLIYYSQIVNDFQKGDIAEGYSVSREKKESFPLTVTSAQKNPTAFYLCASTAQGFSTGELFFGEGSRLTVL.

The chain uses TRBV11-2 and TRBJ2-3, with D unclear. Germline CDR1 and CDR2: SGHAT and FQNNGV. The CDR3 runs to 13 residues. V dropped 5 bases and J dropped 14 bases, with 20 bases sitting between them. As DNA, the CDR3 is TGTGCCAGCAGCGAGACCGACACGGGTCGGTGGTATTTT. It specifies CASSETDTGRWYF.

The genes are TRBV6-2 or TRBV6-3 and TRBJ2-3; D gene unclear. CDR1 and CDR2 (germline): MNHEY, SVGEGT. Trimming pared 2 bases from V and 6 bases from J, leaving 12 bases between. There are 14 residues in the CDR3. This chain's CDR3 is CASSYTGKGDTQYF. For the CDR3, the DNA is TGTGCCAGCAGTTACACTGGGAAAGGGGATACGCAGTATTTT.

The V gene is TRBV20-1, the J gene TRBJ1-6, with D possibly TRBD1 on 6 matching bases. The germline gives CDR1 DFQATT, CDR2 SNEGSKA (reference sequence). V was clipped by 1 base and J by 9 bases, with 16 bases between them. This CDR3 has 15 amino acids. The CDR3 DNA sequence: TGCAGTGCTAGAGCCGGGGGGGCCCACCTTTCACCCCTCCACTTT. As protein: CSARAGGAHLSPLHF.